This record covers a single T cell receptor (beta chain). The CDR3 totals 16 residues. Germline V gene data show CDR1 as LGHNA and CDR2 as YSLEER. Each CD8+ T cell subset was flow-sorted in triplicate. Every sort contained approximately 300,000 cells. The source of the sample is a study of CXCR3-negative and CXCR3-positive naive CD8 T cells. The libraries of TRB cDNA were prepared using 5' RACE with UMI labels. TCRdb re-called the 5' RACE reads; every CDR3 protein appears as one record, without DNA. Seen in this sample are about 41,000 distinct CDR3 sequences; the ten most common clones hold around 15%.

This TCR came from a human donor in good health. Some clones in this sample may be carry-over from other donors' samples. Material: memory CD8+ T cells from blood. J is TRBJ2-7 and V is TRBV4-3; absent DNA, TCRdb's TRBD1 call cannot be checked. CDR3 amino acids: CASSQDGRGKPYEQYF.